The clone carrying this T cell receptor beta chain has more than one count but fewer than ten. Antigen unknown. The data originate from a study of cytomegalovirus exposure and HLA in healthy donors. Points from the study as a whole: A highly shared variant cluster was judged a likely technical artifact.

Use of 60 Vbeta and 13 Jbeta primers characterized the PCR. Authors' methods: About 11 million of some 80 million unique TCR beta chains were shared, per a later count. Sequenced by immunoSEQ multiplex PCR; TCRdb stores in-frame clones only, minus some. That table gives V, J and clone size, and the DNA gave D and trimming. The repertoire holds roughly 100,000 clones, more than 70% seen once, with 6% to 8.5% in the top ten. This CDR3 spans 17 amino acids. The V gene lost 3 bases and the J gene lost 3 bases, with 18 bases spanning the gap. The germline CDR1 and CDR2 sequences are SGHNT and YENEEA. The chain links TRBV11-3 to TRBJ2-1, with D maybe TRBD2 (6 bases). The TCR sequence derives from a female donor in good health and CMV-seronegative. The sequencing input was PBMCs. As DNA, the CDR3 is TGTGCCAGCAGCTTGAGTCAGCGCGGGATGATCTACAATGAGCAGTTCTTC. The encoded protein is CASSLSQRGMIYNEQFF.